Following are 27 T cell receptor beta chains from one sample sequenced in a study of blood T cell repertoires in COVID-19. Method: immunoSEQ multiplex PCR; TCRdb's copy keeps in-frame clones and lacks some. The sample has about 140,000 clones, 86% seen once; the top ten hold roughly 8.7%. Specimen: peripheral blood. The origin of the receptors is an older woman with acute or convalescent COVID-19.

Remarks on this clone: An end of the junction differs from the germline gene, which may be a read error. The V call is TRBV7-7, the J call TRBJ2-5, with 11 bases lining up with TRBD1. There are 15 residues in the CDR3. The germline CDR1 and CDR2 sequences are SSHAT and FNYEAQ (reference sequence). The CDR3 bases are TGTGCTAGCAGCGCCCGGGACAGGGGGGAGGAGACCCAGTACTTC. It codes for CASSARDRGEETQYF.

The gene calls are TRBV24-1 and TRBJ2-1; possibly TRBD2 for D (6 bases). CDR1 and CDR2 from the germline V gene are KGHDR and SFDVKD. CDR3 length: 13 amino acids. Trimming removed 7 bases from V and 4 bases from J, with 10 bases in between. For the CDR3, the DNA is TGTGCCACCAGCGAGGGACTGTACAATGAGCAGTTCTTC. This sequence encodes CATSEGLYNEQFF.

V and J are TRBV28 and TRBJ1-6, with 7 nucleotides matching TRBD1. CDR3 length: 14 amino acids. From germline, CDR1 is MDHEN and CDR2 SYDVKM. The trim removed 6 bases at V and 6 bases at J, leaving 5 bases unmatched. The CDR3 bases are TGTGCCAGCAGCCGGGACAGTATTAATTCACCCCTCCACTTT. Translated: CASSRDSINSPLHF. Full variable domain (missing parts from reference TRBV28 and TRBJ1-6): DVKVTQSSRYLVKRTGEKVFLECVQDMDHENMFWYRQDPGLGLRLIYFSYDVKMKEKGDIPEGYSVSREKKERFSLILESASTNQTSMYLCASSRDSINSPLHFGNGTRLTVT.

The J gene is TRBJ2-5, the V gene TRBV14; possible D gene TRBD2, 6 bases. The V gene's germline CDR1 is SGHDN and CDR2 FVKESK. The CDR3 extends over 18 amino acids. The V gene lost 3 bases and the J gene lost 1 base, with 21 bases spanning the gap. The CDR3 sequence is CASSQLPGGRPSQETQYF. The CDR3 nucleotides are TGTGCCAGCAGCCAGCTACCTGGAGGGAGACCATCCCAAGAGACCCAGTACTTC.

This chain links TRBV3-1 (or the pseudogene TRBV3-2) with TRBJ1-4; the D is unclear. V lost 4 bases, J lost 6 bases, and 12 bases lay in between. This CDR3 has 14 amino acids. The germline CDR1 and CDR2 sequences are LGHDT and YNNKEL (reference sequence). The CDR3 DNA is TGTGCCAGCAGCCGACGGACTGGCCATGAAAAACTGTTTTTT. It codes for CASSRRTGHEKLFF.

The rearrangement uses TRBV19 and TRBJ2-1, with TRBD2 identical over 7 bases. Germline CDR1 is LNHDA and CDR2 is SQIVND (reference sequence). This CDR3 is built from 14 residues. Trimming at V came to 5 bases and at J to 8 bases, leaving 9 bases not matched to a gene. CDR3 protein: CASSLGGIRDEQFF. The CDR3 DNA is TGTGCCAGTAGTTTGGGAGGGATACGGGATGAGCAGTTCTTC.

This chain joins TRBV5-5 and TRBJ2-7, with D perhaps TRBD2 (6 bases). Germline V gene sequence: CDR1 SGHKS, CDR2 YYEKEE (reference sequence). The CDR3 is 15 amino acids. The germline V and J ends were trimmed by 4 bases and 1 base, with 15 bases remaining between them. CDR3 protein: CASSPWGVRSYEQYF. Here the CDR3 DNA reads TGTGCCAGCAGCCCATGGGGGGTCAGGTCCTACGAGCAGTACTTC.

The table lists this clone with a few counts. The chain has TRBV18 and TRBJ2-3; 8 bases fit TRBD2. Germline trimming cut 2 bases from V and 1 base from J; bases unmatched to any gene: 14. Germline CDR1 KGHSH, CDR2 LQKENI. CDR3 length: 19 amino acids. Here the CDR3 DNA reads TGTGCCAGCTCACCAAATTTGGGACTAGACCGAGTCGGCACAGATACGCAGTATTTT. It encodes CASSPNLGLDRVGTDTQYF.

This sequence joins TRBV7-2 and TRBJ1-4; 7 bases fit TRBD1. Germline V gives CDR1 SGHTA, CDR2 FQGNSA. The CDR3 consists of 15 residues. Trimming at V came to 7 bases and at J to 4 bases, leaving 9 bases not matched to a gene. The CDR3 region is CASTPGQAHNEKLFF. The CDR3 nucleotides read TGTGCCAGCACTCCAGGACAGGCCCATAATGAAAAACTGTTTTTT.

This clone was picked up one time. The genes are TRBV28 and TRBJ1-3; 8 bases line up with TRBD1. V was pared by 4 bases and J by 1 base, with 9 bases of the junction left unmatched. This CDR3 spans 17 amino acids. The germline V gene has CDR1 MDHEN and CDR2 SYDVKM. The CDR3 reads CASSSYRGTSSGNTIYF. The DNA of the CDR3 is TGTGCCAGCAGTTCTTACAGGGGGACTTCTTCTGGAAACACCATATATTTT.

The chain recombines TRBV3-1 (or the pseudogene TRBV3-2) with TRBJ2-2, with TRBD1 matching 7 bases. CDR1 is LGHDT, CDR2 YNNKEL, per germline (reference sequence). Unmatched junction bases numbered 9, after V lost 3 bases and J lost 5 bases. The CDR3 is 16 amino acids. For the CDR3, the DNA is TGTGCCAGCAGCCAGACTACAGGGGTTAGGACCGGGGAGCTGTTTTTT. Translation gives CASSQTTGVRTGELFF.

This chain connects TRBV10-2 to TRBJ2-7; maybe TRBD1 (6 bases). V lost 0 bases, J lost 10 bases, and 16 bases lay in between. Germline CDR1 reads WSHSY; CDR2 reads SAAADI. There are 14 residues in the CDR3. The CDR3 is CASSESGTIYGQYF. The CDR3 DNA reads TGCGCCAGCAGTGAGTCTGGGACAATTTACGGACAGTACTTC.

The CDR3, as DNA: TGTGCCAGCAGTTACTCAGCGAGCTTAGGGCAGTACTTC. As protein: CASSYSASLGQYF. V and J are TRBV6-5 and TRBJ2-7, with no clear D. Germline V gives CDR1 MNHEY, CDR2 SVGAGI. V was shortened by 0 bases and J by 9 bases, with 12 bases between the two germline ends. CDR3 length: 13 residues.

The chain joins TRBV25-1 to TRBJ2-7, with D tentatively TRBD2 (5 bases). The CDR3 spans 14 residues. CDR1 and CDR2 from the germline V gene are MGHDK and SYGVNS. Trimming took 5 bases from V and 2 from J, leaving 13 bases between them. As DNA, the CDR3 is TGTGCCAGCAGTTATCGGGGTTACCCCTACGAGCAGTACTTC. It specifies CASSYRGYPYEQYF.

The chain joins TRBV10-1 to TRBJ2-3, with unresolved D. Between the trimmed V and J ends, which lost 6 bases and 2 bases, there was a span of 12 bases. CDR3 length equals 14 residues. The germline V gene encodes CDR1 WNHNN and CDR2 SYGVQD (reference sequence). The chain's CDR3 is CASSTRYPTDTQYF. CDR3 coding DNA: TGCGCCAGCAGCACTCGTTACCCCACAGATACGCAGTATTTT.

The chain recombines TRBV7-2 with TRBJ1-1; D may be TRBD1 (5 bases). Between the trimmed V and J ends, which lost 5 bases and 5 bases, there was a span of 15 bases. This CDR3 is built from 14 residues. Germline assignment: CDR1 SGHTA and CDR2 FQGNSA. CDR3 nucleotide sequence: TGTGCCAGCAGCCTCCCCCAGGGAACGACTGAAGCTTTCTTT. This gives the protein CASSLPQGTTEAFF.

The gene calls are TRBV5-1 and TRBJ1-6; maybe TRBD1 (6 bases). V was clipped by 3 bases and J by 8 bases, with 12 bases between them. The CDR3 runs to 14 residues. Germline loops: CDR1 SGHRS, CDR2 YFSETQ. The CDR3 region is CASSSAGVHSPLHF. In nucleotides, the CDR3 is TGCGCCAGCAGCTCTGCAGGGGTCCATTCACCCCTCCACTTT.

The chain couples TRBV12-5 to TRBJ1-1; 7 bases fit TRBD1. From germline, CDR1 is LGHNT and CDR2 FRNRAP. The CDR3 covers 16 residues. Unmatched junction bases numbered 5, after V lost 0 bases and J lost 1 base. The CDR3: CASGLVPRGTNTEAFF. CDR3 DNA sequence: TGTGCTAGTGGTTTGGTACCCAGGGGGACGAACACTGAAGCTTTCTTT.

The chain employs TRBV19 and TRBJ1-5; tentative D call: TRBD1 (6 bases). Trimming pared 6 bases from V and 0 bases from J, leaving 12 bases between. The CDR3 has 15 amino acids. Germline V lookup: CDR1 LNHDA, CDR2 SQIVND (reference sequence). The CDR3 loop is CASRTRGTSNQPQHF. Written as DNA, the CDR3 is TGTGCCAGTAGAACCAGGGGAACTAGCAATCAGCCCCAGCATTTT.

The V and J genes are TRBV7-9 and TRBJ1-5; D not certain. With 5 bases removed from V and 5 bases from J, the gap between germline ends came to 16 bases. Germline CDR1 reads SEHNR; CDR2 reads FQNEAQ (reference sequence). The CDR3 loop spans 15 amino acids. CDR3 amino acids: CASSPNDFRDQPQHF. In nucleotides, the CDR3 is TGTGCCAGCAGCCCCAATGACTTTCGGGATCAGCCCCAGCATTTT. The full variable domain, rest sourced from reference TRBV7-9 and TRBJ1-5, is DTGVSQNPRHKITKRGQNVTFRCDPISEHNRLYWYRQTLGQGPEFLTYFQNEAQLEKSRLLSDRFSAERPKGSFSTLEIQRTEQGDSAMYLCASSPNDFRDQPQHFGDGTRLSIL.

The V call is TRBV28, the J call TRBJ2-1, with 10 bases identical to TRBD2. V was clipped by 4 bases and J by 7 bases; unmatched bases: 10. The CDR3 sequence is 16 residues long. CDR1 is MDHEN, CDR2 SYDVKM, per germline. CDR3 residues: CASSYSTSGPRNEQFF. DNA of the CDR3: TGTGCCAGCAGTTACTCGACTAGCGGGCCTCGTAATGAGCAGTTCTTC.

The CDR3 here is CSVEGTYYGYTF. CDR3 sequence (DNA): TGCAGCGTTGAAGGCACTTACTATGGCTACACCTTC. The chain employs TRBV29-1 and TRBJ1-2; D is ambiguous. The CDR3 is made up of 12 amino acids. Germline loops: CDR1 SQVTM, CDR2 ANQGSEA. V was shortened by 1 base and J by 3 bases, with 6 bases between the two germline ends.

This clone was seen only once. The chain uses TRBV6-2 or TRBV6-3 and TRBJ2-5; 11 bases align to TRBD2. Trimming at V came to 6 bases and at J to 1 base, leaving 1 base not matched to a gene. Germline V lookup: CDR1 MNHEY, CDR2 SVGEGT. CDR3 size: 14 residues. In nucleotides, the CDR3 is TGTGCCAGCAGCCTAGCGGGGGGCCAAGAGACCCAGTACTTC. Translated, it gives CASSLAGGQETQYF.

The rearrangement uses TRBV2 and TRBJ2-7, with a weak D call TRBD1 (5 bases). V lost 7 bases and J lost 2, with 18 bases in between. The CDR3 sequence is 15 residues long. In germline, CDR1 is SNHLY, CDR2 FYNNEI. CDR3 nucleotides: TGTGCCAGCAACCCCCGACCGACAGCAACCTACGAGCAGTACTTC. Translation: CASNPRPTATYEQYF.

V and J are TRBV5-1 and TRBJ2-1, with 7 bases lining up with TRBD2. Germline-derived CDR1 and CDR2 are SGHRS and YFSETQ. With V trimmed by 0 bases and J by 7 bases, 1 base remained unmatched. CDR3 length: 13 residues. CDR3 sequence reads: CASSLGRGNEQFF. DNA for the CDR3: TGCGCCAGCAGCTTGGGGCGGGGGAATGAGCAGTTCTTC.

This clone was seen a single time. CDR3 DNA: TGTGCCAGCAAACCCCTACGACAGATTAATCAGCCCCAGCATTTT. It translates to CASKPLRQINQPQHF. The V gene is TRBV6-5, the J gene TRBJ1-5; TRBD1 might be the D (5 bases). The V and J ends lost 7 bases and 4 bases respectively, with 17 bases between them. The CDR3 loop spans 15 amino acids. The germline gives CDR1 MNHEY, CDR2 SVGAGI.

The CDR3 loop reads CASSTVAGFGDEQFF. In nucleotides, the CDR3 is TGCGCCAGCAGCACCGTAGCGGGTTTCGGAGATGAGCAGTTCTTC. The chain recombines TRBV5-1 with TRBJ2-1, with 7 bases fitting TRBD2. The CDR3 loop spans 15 amino acids. Unmatched junction bases numbered 12, after V lost 4 bases and J lost 8 bases. Germline V gives CDR1 SGHRS, CDR2 YFSETQ.